Below are 10 T cell receptor beta chains sequenced from a single sample in a study of T cell responses to AZD1222 COVID-19 vaccine. Sequencing used immunoSEQ multiplex PCR; TCRdb keeps in-frame clones, though not all of them. The table records around 160,000 clones, 85% to 95% of them present only once. The sample consisted of peripheral blood, taken on day 0 of AZD1222 vaccination. All receptors come from an adult in good health.

This clone was picked up one time. The chain carries TRBV29-1 and TRBJ1-1, with a tentative D call TRBD1 (5 bases). The length of the CDR3 is 10 residues. V was trimmed by 6 bases and J by 8 bases, leaving 10 bases between them. CDR1 SQVTM and CDR2 ANQGSEA come from the germline V gene. The CDR3 DNA follows: TGCAGCGTGGGAACAGGCGAAGCTTTCTTT. Translated, it gives CSVGTGEAFF.

V usage is TRBV5-1 and J usage is TRBJ1-2; D uncertain. The CDR3 is made up of 13 amino acids. Trimming pared 0 bases from V and 3 bases from J, leaving 6 bases between. From germline, CDR1 is SGHRS and CDR2 YFSETQ. The DNA for the CDR3 is TGCGCCAGCAGCTTGGTCCCAGACTATGGCTACACCTTC. It specifies CASSLVPDYGYTF.

The rearrangement joins TRBV12-3 or TRBV12-4 to TRBJ1-3, with 8 bases fitting TRBD1. After removal of 10 bases from V and 3 bases from J, the junction contained 2 bases not matched to a gene. The CDR3 sequence is 12 residues long. The CDR3: CATGTGGNTIYF. CDR3 nucleotide sequence: TGTGCCACCGGGACAGGTGGAAACACCATATATTTT.

This chain joins TRBV29-1 and TRBJ1-1, with 9 nucleotides matching TRBD1. The CDR3 spans 16 residues. Germline trimming cut 5 bases from V and 2 bases from J; bases unmatched to any gene: 12. The V gene's germline CDR1 is SQVTM and CDR2 ANQGSEA. CDR3 in amino acids: CSVPKRTGAVNTEAFF. DNA for the CDR3: TGCAGCGTTCCAAAACGGACAGGGGCGGTAAACACTGAAGCTTTCTTT. The full variable domain, in which reference TRBV29-1 and TRBJ1-1 provide the parts outside the CDR3, is SAVISQKPSRDICQRGTSLTIQCQVDSQVTMMFWYRQQPGQSLTLIATANQGSEATYESGFVIDKFPISRPNLTFSTLTVSNMSPEDSSIYLCSVPKRTGAVNTEAFFGQGTRLTVV.

The chain employs TRBV6-5 and TRBJ2-5; 7 bases are shared with TRBD1. The V and J ends lost 0 bases and 4 bases, in that order; junction bases with no gene match: 5. This CDR3 has 15 residues. CDR1 is MNHEY, CDR2 SVGAGI, per germline. In DNA form, the CDR3 reads TGTGCCAGCAGTTACTCGTTAGGGGGCGGAGAGACCCAGTACTTC. Translating gives CASSYSLGGGETQYF.

V and J are TRBV19 and TRBJ1-2; no firm D call. This CDR3 has 14 residues. Germline V gene sequence: CDR1 LNHDA, CDR2 SQIVND (reference sequence). Trimming cost V 7 bases and J 0 bases, with 12 bases left between them. CDR3 region: CASIPGSANYGYTF. The CDR3 DNA is TGTGCCAGTATCCCGGGCTCAGCTAACTATGGCTACACCTTC.

The chain is built from TRBV7-2 and TRBJ2-5; D is undetermined. Germline CDR1 reads SGHTA; CDR2 reads FQGNSA. V dropped 2 bases and J dropped 3 bases, with 10 bases sitting between them. The CDR3 contains 14 residues. CDR3: CASSLTWQKETQYF. CDR3 coding DNA: TGTGCCAGCAGCTTAACGTGGCAGAAAGAGACCCAGTACTTC. Complete variable domain (other parts from reference TRBV7-2 and TRBJ2-5): GAGVSQSPSNKVTEKGKDVELRCDPISGHTALYWYRQSLGQGLEFLIYFQGNSAPDKSGLPSDRFSAERTGGSVSTLTIQRTQQEDSAVYLCASSLTWQKETQYFGPGTRLLVL.

The chain is built from TRBV7-2 and TRBJ2-3, with a tentative D call TRBD2 (6 bases). The V end was cut by 3 bases, the J end by 2 bases, with 21 bases between. Germline loops: CDR1 SGHTA, CDR2 FQGNSA. This CDR3 is 18 amino acids long. As DNA, the CDR3 is TGTGCCAGCAGCTTGGAGGGGTCCAGCGCCACCTTCACAGATACGCAGTATTTT. Translating it yields CASSLEGSSATFTDTQYF.

The rearrangement uses TRBV15 and TRBJ2-6; D uncertain. Germline loops: CDR1 LNHNV, CDR2 YYDKDF (reference sequence). CDR3 length: 16 amino acids. Trimming took 1 base from V and 1 from J, leaving 8 bases between them. The CDR3 DNA sequence: TGTGCCACCAGCAGAGCGGGTCGGTCTGGGGCCAACGTCCTGACTTTC. Its protein is CATSRAGRSGANVLTF.

The chain carries TRBV9 and TRBJ2-2, with unresolved D. The V gene's germline CDR1 is SGDLS and CDR2 YYNGEE. The germline V and J ends were trimmed by 1 base and 6 bases, with 7 bases remaining between them. This CDR3 has 13 amino acids. CDR3 in DNA: TGTGCCAGCAGCGTATATCGCGCCGGGGAGCTGTTTTTT. Protein: CASSVYRAGELFF.